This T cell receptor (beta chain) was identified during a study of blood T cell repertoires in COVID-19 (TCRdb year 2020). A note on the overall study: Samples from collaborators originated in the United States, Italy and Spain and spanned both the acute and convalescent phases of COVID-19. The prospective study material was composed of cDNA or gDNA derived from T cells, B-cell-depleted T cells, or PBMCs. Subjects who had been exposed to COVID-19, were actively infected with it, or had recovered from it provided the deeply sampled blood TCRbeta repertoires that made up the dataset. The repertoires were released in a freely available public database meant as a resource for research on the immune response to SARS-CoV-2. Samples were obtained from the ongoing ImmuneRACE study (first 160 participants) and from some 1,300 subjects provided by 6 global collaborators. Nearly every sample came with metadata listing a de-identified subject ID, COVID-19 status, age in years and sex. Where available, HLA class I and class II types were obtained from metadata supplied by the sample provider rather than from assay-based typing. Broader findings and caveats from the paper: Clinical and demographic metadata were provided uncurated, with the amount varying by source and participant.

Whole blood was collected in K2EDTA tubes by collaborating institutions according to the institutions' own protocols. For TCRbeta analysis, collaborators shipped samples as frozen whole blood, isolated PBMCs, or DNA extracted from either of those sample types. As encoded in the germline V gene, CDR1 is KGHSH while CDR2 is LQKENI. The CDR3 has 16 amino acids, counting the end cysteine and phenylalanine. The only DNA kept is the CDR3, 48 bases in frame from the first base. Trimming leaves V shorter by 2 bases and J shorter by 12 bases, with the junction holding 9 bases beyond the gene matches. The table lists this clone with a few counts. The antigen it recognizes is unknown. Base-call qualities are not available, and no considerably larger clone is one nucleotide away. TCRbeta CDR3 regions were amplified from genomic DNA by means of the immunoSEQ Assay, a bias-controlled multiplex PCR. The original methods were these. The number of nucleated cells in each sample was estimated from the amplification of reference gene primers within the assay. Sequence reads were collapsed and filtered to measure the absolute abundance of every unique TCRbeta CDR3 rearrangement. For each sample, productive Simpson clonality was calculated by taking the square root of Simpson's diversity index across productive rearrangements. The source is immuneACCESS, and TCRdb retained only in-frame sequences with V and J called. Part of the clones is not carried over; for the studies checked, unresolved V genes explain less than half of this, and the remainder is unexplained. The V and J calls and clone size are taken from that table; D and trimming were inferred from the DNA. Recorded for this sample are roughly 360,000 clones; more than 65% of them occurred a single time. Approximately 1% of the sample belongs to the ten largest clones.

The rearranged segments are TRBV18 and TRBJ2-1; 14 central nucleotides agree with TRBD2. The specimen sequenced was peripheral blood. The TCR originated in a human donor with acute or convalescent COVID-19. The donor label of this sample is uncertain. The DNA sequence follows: TGTGCCAGCTCACCAGCGGGGGGACTAGCGGGGGTCCCGCAGTTCTTC. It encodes CASSPAGGLAGVPQFF.